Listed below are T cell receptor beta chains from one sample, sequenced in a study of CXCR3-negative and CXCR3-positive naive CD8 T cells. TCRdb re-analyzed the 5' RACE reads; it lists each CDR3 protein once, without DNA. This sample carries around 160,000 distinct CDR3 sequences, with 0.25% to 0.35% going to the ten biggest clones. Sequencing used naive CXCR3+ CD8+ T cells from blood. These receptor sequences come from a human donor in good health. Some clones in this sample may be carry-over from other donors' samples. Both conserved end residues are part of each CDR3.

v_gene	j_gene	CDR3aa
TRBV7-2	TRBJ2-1	CTSSLVPSSYNEQFF
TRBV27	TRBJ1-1	CASSLVGQGAPTEAFF
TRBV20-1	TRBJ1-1	CSATSNQGQPPVGAFF
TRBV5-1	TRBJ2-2	CASSLEEGANTIITGELFF
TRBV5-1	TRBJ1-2	CASSSLGEEGPYYGYTF
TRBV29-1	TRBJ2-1	CSVDRDGMGDEQFF
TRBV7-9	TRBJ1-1	CASSWGSLPEAFF
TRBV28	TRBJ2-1	CASSSRTTHIEQFF
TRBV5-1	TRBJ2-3	CASTPGSGGSTDTQYF
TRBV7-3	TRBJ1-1	CASSLISNTEAFF
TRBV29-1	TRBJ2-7	CSVDPTGTSYEQYF
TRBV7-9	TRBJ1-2	CASSASYGYTF
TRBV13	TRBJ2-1	CASSLGGGKYNEQFF
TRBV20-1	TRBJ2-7	CSAGDGGGPSYEQYF
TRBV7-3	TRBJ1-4	CASSSGSGEKLFF
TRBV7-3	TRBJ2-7	CASGSFLGYEQYF
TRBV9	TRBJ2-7	CASSIAAGPSYEQYF
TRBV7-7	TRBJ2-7	CASSFGPPGVYEQYF
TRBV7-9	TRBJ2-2	CASSLDGGLRTGELFF
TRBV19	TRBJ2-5	CASSMPNSETQYF
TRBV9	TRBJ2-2	CASSPKDAGWTGELFF
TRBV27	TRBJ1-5	CASSPSQGYLGQPQHF
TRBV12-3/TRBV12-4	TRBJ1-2	CASTLKANYGYTF
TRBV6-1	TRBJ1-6	CASSEGFSNNSPLHF
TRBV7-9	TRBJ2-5	CASNSNPGLETQYF
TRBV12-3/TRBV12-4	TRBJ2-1	CASSFGLGPLNEQFF
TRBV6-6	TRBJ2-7	CASSPGIPSYEQYF
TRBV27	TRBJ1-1	CASSFAGGITEAFF